The 20 T cell receptor beta chains listed next were all sequenced from one sample in a study of T cells expressing NK-cell markers. TCRdb re-called the 5' RACE reads; every CDR3 protein appears as one record, without DNA. Its clone listing holds approximately 440,000 distinct CDR3 sequences. Sample: blood T cells: a sorted CD56 or NKG2C T cell subset, CD4+ or CD8+ T cells, or bulk PBMC T cells (not recorded which). All receptors come from a woman between 45 and 65 years old in good health.

The chain is built from TRBV20-1 and TRBJ1-4; TCRdb proposes TRBD1, but this gene call is untestable without DNA. The CDR3 spans 15 residues. Looked up from germline, CDR1 is DFQATT and CDR2 is SNEGSKA (reference sequence). The CDR3 sequence: CSAKQGASTNEKLFF.

The CDR3 reads CASSFGQGGGNEQFF. This chain links TRBV7-9 with TRBJ2-1; TCRdb calls TRBD1, which cannot be checked without DNA. Germline assignment: CDR1 SEHNR and CDR2 FQNEAQ (reference sequence). CDR3 length: 15 amino acids.

The CDR3 region is CSAATGGRGRETQYF. V gene TRBV20-1 combines with J gene TRBJ2-5; the D call from TCRdb, TRBD2, cannot be confirmed without DNA. CDR3 length: 15 residues. Germline V gives CDR1 DFQATT, CDR2 SNEGSKA (reference sequence).

The chain carries TRBV28 and TRBJ2-3; TCRdb returns TRBD2, unconfirmable since there is no DNA. The length of the CDR3 is 16 residues. The germline gives CDR1 MDHEN, CDR2 SYDVKM. CDR3 in amino acids: CASSLSAGSSTDTQYF.

The chain is built from TRBV24-1 and TRBJ2-1; TCRdb's D gene call, TRBD1, goes unchecked for lack of DNA. The CDR3 is 11 residues long. Germline lookup yields CDR1 KGHDR and CDR2 SFDVKD. CDR3 in amino acids: CATAGEDEQFF.

The rearrangement links TRBV7-2 to TRBJ1-4; lacking DNA, the TRBD1 call made by TCRdb goes unchecked. CDR1 is SGHTA, CDR2 FQGNSA, per germline. CDR3 size: 13 residues. The CDR3 protein is CASSFRPVQKLFF.

The V and J genes are TRBV5-1 and TRBJ2-2; with no DNA, the TCRdb D assignment of TRBD2 cannot be verified. This CDR3 comprises 15 residues. Germline V gene lookup returns CDR1 SGHRS and CDR2 YFSETQ. This CDR3 is CASSWTNPRTGELFF.

The chain recombines TRBV7-9 with TRBJ1-1. Germline values: CDR1 SEHNR, CDR2 FQNEAQ (reference sequence). The CDR3 is made up of 13 amino acids. CDR3 amino acids: CASSLSSFTEAFF. Full variable domain (missing parts from reference TRBV7-9 and TRBJ1-1): DTGVSQNPRHKITKRGQNVTFRCDPISEHNRLYWYRQTLGQGPEFLTYFQNEAQLEKSRLLSDRFSAERPKGSFSTLEIQRTEQGDSAMYLCASSLSSFTEAFFGQGTRLTVV.

The chain is built from TRBV4-2 and TRBJ1-4. This CDR3 has 15 residues. Germline V lookup: CDR1 LGHNA, CDR2 YNFKEQ. CDR3 loop: CASTTAGATNEKLFF.

V is TRBV5-1 and J is TRBJ2-2; TCRdb names TRBD2, which stays unverified in the absence of DNA. Looked up from germline, CDR1 is SGHRS and CDR2 is YFSETQ. This CDR3 is 16 amino acids long. The CDR3 loop reads CASSPVAGVLPGELFF.

The chain employs TRBV7-8 and TRBJ2-2; the D call from TCRdb, TRBD2, cannot be confirmed without DNA. The length of the CDR3 is 17 residues. In germline, CDR1 is SGHVS, CDR2 FQNEAQ. The CDR3 is CASSLAGGRAGTGELFF.

This chain joins TRBV5-1 and TRBJ1-4; the TRBD1 assignment by TCRdb is unverifiable without DNA. CDR1 is SGHRS, CDR2 YFSETQ, per germline. The CDR3 sequence is 15 residues long. The CDR3 spells CASSTQGGPNEKLFF.

This chain uses TRBV25-1 with TRBJ2-1; TCRdb outputs TRBD2, but without DNA this stays unchecked. CDR3 length: 16 residues. CDR1 and CDR2 from the germline V gene are MGHDK and SYGVNS. The CDR3 here is CASSWTSGRALNEQFF.

V and J are TRBV10-3 and TRBJ1-1; TCRdb returns TRBD1, unconfirmable since there is no DNA. The CDR3 is 13 amino acids. Germline V gene lookup returns CDR1 ENHRY and CDR2 SYGVKD. The CDR3: CALAGDKNTEAFF.

The chain employs TRBV20-1 and TRBJ2-1. This CDR3 contains 12 residues. Germline CDR1 is DFQATT and CDR2 is SNEGSKA (reference sequence). CDR3 loop: CSARGLNNEQFF.

This chain uses TRBV16 with TRBJ2-6. Germline loops: CDR1 KGHSY, CDR2 FQNENV. CDR3 length: 15 residues. CDR3 sequence reads: CASSHMGSGANVLTF. Filled out from reference TRBV16 and TRBJ2-6, the complete variable domain reads GEEVAQTPKHLVRGEGQKAKLYCAPIKGHSYVFWYQQVLKNEFKFLISFQNENVFDETGMPKERFSAKCLPNSPCSLEIQATKLEDSAVYFCASSHMGSGANVLTFGAGSRLTVL.

The chain is built from TRBV3-1 and TRBJ2-3; checking the TCRdb D call of TRBD2 is not possible without DNA. CDR1 and CDR2 from the germline V gene are LGHDT and YNNKEL (reference sequence). The CDR3 extends over 15 amino acids. This CDR3 is CASSQGAGGADTQYF.

This chain uses TRBV29-1 with TRBJ2-2. The CDR3 loop spans 13 amino acids. The V gene's germline CDR1 is SQVTM and CDR2 ANQGSEA. The CDR3 loop reads CSVGQTNTGELFF.

The gene calls are TRBV9 and TRBJ2-7; TCRdb proposes TRBD1, but this gene call is untestable without DNA. The germline V gene has CDR1 SGDLS and CDR2 YYNGEE. The CDR3 is 11 residues long. Here the CDR3 reads CASSPPSEQYF. The whole variable domain, remainder taken from reference TRBV9 and TRBJ2-7, is DSGVTQTPKHLITATGQRVTLRCSPRSGDLSVYWYQQSLDQGLQFLIQYYNGEERAKGNILERFSAQQFPDLHSELNLSSLELGDSALYFCASSPPSEQYFGPGTRLTVT.

CDR3 in amino acids: CASCVLPRQGLNTEAFF. The V gene is TRBV19, the J gene TRBJ1-1; TCRdb selects TRBD1, and the lack of DNA leaves this call unchecked. There are 17 residues in the CDR3. Germline lookup yields CDR1 LNHDA and CDR2 SQIVND (reference sequence).